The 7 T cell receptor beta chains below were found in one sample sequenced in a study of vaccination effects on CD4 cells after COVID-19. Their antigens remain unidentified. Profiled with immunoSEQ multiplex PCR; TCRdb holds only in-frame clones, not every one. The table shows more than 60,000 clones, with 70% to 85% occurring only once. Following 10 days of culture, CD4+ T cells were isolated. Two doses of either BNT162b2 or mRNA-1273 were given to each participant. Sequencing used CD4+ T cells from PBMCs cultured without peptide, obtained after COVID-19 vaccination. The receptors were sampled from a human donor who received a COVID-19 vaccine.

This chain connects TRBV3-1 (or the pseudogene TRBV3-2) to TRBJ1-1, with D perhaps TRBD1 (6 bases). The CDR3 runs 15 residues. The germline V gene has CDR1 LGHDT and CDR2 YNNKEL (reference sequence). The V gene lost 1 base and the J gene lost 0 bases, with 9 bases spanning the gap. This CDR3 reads CASSQVGQMNTEAFF. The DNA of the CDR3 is TGTGCCAGCAGCCAAGTCGGACAGATGAACACTGAAGCTTTCTTT.

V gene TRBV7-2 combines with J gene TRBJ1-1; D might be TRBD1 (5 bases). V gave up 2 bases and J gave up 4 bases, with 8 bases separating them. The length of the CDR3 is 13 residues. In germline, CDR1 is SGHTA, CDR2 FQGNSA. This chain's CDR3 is CASSLTGGTEAFF. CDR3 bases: TGTGCCAGCAGCTTAACCGGGGGCACTGAAGCTTTCTTT.

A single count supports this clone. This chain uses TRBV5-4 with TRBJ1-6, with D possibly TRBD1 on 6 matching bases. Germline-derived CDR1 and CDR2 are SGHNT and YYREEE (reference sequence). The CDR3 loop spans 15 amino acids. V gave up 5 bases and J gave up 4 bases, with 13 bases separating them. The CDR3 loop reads CASRFSTGYNSPLHF. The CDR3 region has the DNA TGTGCCAGCAGATTCTCCACAGGGTATAATTCACCCCTCCACTTT.

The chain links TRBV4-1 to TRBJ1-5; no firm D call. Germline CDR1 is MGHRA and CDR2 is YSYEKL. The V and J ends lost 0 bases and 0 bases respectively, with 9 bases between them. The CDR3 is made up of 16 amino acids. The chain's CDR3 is CASSQEGTGSNQPQHF. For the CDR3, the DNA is TGCGCCAGCAGCCAAGAGGGTACGGGTAGCAATCAGCCCCAGCATTTT.

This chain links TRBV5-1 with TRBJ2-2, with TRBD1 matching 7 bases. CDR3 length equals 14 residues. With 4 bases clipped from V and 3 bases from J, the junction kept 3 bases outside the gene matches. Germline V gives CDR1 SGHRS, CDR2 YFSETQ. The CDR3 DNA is TGCGCCAGCAGCGAAGGGGGCTACACCGGGGAGCTGTTTTTT. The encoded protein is CASSEGGYTGELFF.

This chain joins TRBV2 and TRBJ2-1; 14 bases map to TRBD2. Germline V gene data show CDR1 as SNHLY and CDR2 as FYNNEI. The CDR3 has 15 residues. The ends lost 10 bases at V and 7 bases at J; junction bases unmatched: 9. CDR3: CATKRLAGGQNEQFF. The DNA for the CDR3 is TGTGCCACCAAGAGACTAGCGGGGGGGCAGAATGAGCAGTTCTTC. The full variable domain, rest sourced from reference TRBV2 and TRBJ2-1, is EPEVTQTPSHQVTQMGQEVILRCVPISNHLYFYWYRQILGQKVEFLVSFYNNEISEKSEIFDDQFSVERPDGSNFTLKIRSTKLEDSAMYFCATKRLAGGQNEQFFGPGTRLTVL.

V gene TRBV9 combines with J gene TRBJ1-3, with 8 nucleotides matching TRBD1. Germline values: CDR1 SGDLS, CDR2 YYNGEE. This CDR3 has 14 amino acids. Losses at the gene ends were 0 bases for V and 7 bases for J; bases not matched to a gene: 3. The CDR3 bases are TGTGCCAGCAGCGTAGCAGGACAGGGCAACACCATATATTTT. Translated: CASSVAGQGNTIYF.